The following is a T cell receptor (beta chain) sequence with its context. Its cognate antigen is unknown. This entry belongs to a study of T cell responses to AZD1222 COVID-19 vaccine. Study-level points and caveats: Repertoires were obtained only post-peak T cell response.

V shed 0 bases and J shed 3 bases, with 10 bases lying between them. The CDR3 totals 14 residues. Germline-derived CDR1 and CDR2 are SGDLS and YYNGEE. TCRdb's copy holds only in-frame clones and misses some; the assay was immunoSEQ multiplex PCR. Among 140,000 to 150,000 clones, approximately 90% were seen once, and the ten largest hold more than 3.5%. The rearrangement joins TRBV9 to TRBJ2-7; no reliable D call. The TCR comes from an adult in good health. The sample in question was peripheral blood, obtained on day 0 of AZD1222 vaccination. The CDR3 bases are TGTGCCAGCAGCGTAGGGCACCAGTTCTACGAGCAGTACTTC. Translated, it gives CASSVGHQFYEQYF.